This TCR beta chain comes out of a study of PD-L1 blockade in urothelial cancer. Study-wide background: In the patient group, about 85% of the roughly 30 were males with bladder-origin urothelial cancer. Reported median T cell count for blood samples was roughly 140,000.

TCRdb's copy holds only in-frame clones and misses some; the assay was immunoSEQ multiplex PCR. Among 32,000 or so clones listed, 84% were seen once. Time point given: pretreatment peripheral blood. The V and J ends lost 4 bases and 1 base respectively, with 8 bases between them. The germline V gene has CDR1 SQVTM and CDR2 ANQGSEA. The CDR3 is 13 amino acids. V is TRBV29-1 and J is TRBJ1-3; no firm D call. The sequencing used PBMCs, collected around atezolizumab (anti-PD-L1) treatment. The receptor's source is a man aged 55 to 69 with urothelial cancer. The CDR3 region has the DNA TGCAGCGTTGGTGGGCAGTCTGGAAACACCATATATTTT. Protein product: CSVGGQSGNTIYF.